These T cell receptor beta chains were read from a single sample in a study of shared clonotypes between healthy human individuals. The method was immunoSEQ multiplex PCR; TCRdb's version includes in-frame clones alone and lacks a portion of them. The table includes 1.5 million to 1.9 million clones, approximately 98% detected once. The sequencing input was naive CD4+ T cells sorted from blood. Receptors originate from a man aged 25 to 40 in good health. CDR3s leave out the opening cysteine and the closing phenylalanine or tryptophan. Clone sizes are given selectively: once, few, many, or a class where the clone is expanded.

>TRBJ2-5|.|TRBV7-7
ASSLRGTGRETQY
>TRBJ2-7|.|TRBV9
ASRRTGDSYEQY
>TRBJ2-2|.|TRBV15
ATSRGGRNTGELF
>TRBJ2-7|.|TRBV23-1
ASSQPGTENSYEQY
>TRBJ2-7|.|TRBV5-1
ASSQGSSNEQY
>TRBJ2-2|.|TRBV18
ASSSGQITGELF
>TRBJ1-5|.|TRBV5-4
ASSLWDGRSNQPQH
>TRBJ1-5|.|TRBV4-1
ASSPTGTGSWQPQH
>TRBJ2-6|.|TRBV7-9
ASSDPAAGANVLT
>TRBJ1-2|.|TRBV9
ASSGGLPIGYGYT
>TRBJ1-5|.|TRBV19
ASSFLGTAGNQPQH
>TRBJ2-1|once|TRBV9
ASSDRLAGLSYNEQF
>TRBJ2-1|.|TRBV18
ASSLPTSGYNEQF
>TRBJ2-7|.|TRBV29-1
SVEDRWNYEQY
>TRBJ1-3|.|TRBV19
ASSPGGQAGNTIY
>TRBJ2-2|.|TRBV5-8
ASSLAEPFDRAVGELF
>TRBJ1-2|.|TRBV18
ASSPQRESYYT
>TRBJ2-2|.|TRBV5-1
ASSLTSLNTGELF
>TRBJ2-1|.|TRBV5-1
ASSFSLAFPGNEQF
>TRBJ2-2|.|TRBV18
ASSPRTGNTGELF
>TRBJ2-3|.|TRBV5-4
ASSPPNGPSTDTQY
>TRBJ2-1|.|TRBV5-1
ASSPGQNAYNEQF
>TRBJ2-7|.|TRBV28
ASRGGDTRPYEQY
>TRBJ2-5|.|TRBV5-4
ASSPGGGLETQY
>TRBJ2-7|once|TRBV5-5
ASSFRLAGGLFSSYEQY
>TRBJ2-7|.|TRBV28
ASSKLAGLTYEQY
>TRBJ1-5|.|TRBV30
AWARAGTSNQPQH
>TRBJ2-7|.|TRBV28
ASSWVAGPYEQY
>TRBJ1-1|.|TRBV5-1
ASSLKGLNTEAF
>TRBJ2-7|.|TRBV18
ASSALGSSSYEQY
>TRBJ2-5|once|TRBV9
ASSVGWLGETQY
>TRBJ2-7|.|TRBV10-3
AISEFQGAPYEQY
>TRBJ2-3|once|TRBV29-1
SVEDRREALTSSTDTQY
>TRBJ2-1|.|TRBV28
ASRGLAGAASYNEQF
>TRBJ1-2|.|TRBV6-1
ASADRAGYGYT
>TRBJ2-3|.|TRBV7-8
ASSSRTSGRRTDTQY
>TRBJ2-5|.|TRBV18
ASSPTPQETQY
>TRBJ2-1|.|TRBV28
ASSGLLADSYNEQF
>TRBJ2-7|.|TRBV11-2
ASSRPPGTSKYEQY